The 28 T cell receptor beta chains below come from one sample, sequenced in a study of human T cells and chemical hapten exposure. The sample's time point: pre-sensitization, week 0. The treatment was: therapeutic diphenylcyclopropenone sensitization with weekly scalp DPC. TCRdb reprocessed the RACE reads via MiXCR and lists one record per CDR3 protein. The sample shows a few hundred thousand distinct CDR3 sequences, about 5% of them seen only once. The sample here was whole blood, taken in connection with sensitization to the hapten diphenylcyclopropenone (DPC). The receptors here all came from a woman aged 18 to 35 with alopecia areata. Some clones in this sample may be carry-over from other donors' samples.

This clonotype came up many times. CDR3 nucleotide sequence: TGTGCCAGCAGCCCGACTAGTCAAGGAAACGAGCAGTACTTC. Residues: CASSPTSQGNEQYF. The chain joins TRBV13 to TRBJ2-7; a possible D gene is TRBD2 (6 bases). V was trimmed by 5 bases and J by 5 bases, leaving 16 bases between them. The CDR3 consists of 14 residues. The V gene's germline CDR1 is PRHDT and CDR2 FYEKMQ (reference sequence).

The chain combines TRBV6-2 or TRBV6-3 with TRBJ2-3; unclear D gene. The length of the CDR3 is 13 residues. From germline, CDR1 is MNHEY and CDR2 SVGEGT. With 4 bases removed from V and 7 bases from J, the gap between germline ends came to 12 bases. The CDR3 DNA is TGTGCCAGCAGTTTTACCGAAACGAATACGCAGTATTTT. Amino acid sequence: CASSFTETNTQYF.

This clonotype was recorded a few times. This chain joins TRBV6-2 or TRBV6-3 and TRBJ1-5; D possibly corresponds to TRBD1 (6 bases). This CDR3 has 18 amino acids. The germline V gene has CDR1 MNHEY and CDR2 SVGEGT. V was shortened by 7 bases and J by 0 bases, with 22 bases between the two germline ends. The CDR3: CASTGFGQGIFSNQPQHF. The CDR3 DNA is TGTGCCAGCACGGGGTTTGGGCAGGGGATCTTTAGCAATCAGCCCCAGCATTTT.

This clonotype was detected a few times. The rearrangement joins TRBV7-2 to TRBJ2-1, with D perhaps TRBD1 (6 bases). The CDR3 is 17 amino acids. V lost 5 bases to trimming and J lost 2 bases, with 19 bases between them. Germline V lookup: CDR1 SGHTA, CDR2 FQGNSA. The CDR3 spells CASSRKNQGPAYNEQFF. In nucleotides, the CDR3 is TGTGCCAGCAGCCGCAAAAATCAGGGGCCTGCCTACAATGAGCAGTTCTTC.

In its sample, this clonotype was seen a few times. The chain links TRBV10-3 to TRBJ1-3; D might be TRBD1 (5 bases). This CDR3 comprises 14 residues. Germline V gene lookup returns CDR1 ENHRY and CDR2 SYGVKD. V dropped 10 bases and J dropped 5 bases, with 18 bases sitting between them. CDR3 bases: TGTGCCACATGGGGATTGGCAGGGCGAAACACCATATATTTT. This gives the protein CATWGLAGRNTIYF.

The sample holds a few counts of this clonotype. The chain joins TRBV12-3 or TRBV12-4 to TRBJ2-5; 8 nucleotides agree with TRBD1. CDR3 length equals 17 residues. The junction had 11 bases not matched to a gene; V was cut back by 0 bases and J by 5 bases. CDR3 in amino acids: CASSLALGSGGQETQYF. In DNA form, the CDR3 reads TGTGCCAGCAGTTTAGCGCTAGGATCAGGGGGCCAGGAGACCCAGTACTTC.

The V call is TRBV6-5, the J call TRBJ1-1; TRBD1 matches 8 bases. Unmatched junction bases numbered 5, after V lost 7 bases and J lost 7 bases. Germline assignment: CDR1 MNHEY and CDR2 SVGAGI. The length of the CDR3 is 12 residues. For the CDR3, the DNA is TGTGCCAGCACTGGACAGGGACATGAAGCTTTCTTT. Protein sequence: CASTGQGHEAFF.

This clonotype occurred many times. The V and J genes are TRBV7-2 and TRBJ2-3, with 8 bases fitting TRBD2. V shed 4 bases, J shed 4 bases, and the junction held 4 bases outside the gene matches. The CDR3 extends over 14 amino acids. Germline values: CDR1 SGHTA, CDR2 FQGNSA. The CDR3 spells CASSSRLASDTQYF. CDR3 coding DNA: TGTGCCAGCAGCTCCCGACTAGCGTCAGATACGCAGTATTTT.

By its share, this clonotype is medium-sized (0.01 to 0.1%). The rearrangement uses TRBV2 and TRBJ2-5, with 7 bases lining up with TRBD1. The length of the CDR3 is 14 residues. CDR1 is SNHLY and CDR2 is FYNNEI in the germline V gene. Losses at the gene ends were 10 bases for V and 0 bases for J; bases not matched to a gene: 8. The CDR3 loop is CATGQDGYQETQYF. DNA of the CDR3: TGTGCCACCGGACAGGACGGGTACCAAGAGACCCAGTACTTC.

This clonotype appeared many times. The chain uses TRBV6-5 and TRBJ1-1; 10 bases map to TRBD1. V shed 7 bases, J shed 1 base, and the junction held 9 bases outside the gene matches. Germline assignment: CDR1 MNHEY and CDR2 SVGAGI. This CDR3 region has 16 residues. CDR3 sequence: CASTGTGEVGNTEAFF. CDR3 sequence (DNA): TGTGCCAGCACCGGGACAGGGGAAGTAGGGAACACTGAAGCTTTCTTT.

This clonotype was counted at least ten times. V and J are TRBV28 and TRBJ2-3; no firm D call. Per germline, CDR1 MDHEN and CDR2 SYDVKM. V dropped 7 bases and J dropped 2 bases, with 4 bases sitting between them. This CDR3 contains 11 residues. The CDR3 DNA reads TGTGCCAGCACGGCCACAGATACGCAGTATTTT. Translation gives CASTATDTQYF. The whole variable domain, remainder taken from reference TRBV28 and TRBJ2-3, is DVKVTQSSRYLVKRTGEKVFLECVQDMDHENMFWYRQDPGLGLRLIYFSYDVKMKEKGDIPEGYSVSREKKERFSLILESASTNQTSMYLCASTATDTQYFGPGTRLTVL.

There are a few counts of this clonotype. The chain has TRBV7-9 and TRBJ1-6, with D unclear. The CDR3 has 14 residues. V was shortened by 2 bases and J by 5 bases, with 7 bases between the two germline ends. Per germline, CDR1 SEHNR and CDR2 FQNEAQ (reference sequence). As DNA, the CDR3 is TGTGCCAGCAGCTTATTTCAGAATAATTCACCCCTCCACTTT. Protein sequence: CASSLFQNNSPLHF.

This clonotype came up many times. The chain links TRBV12-5 to TRBJ1-2; TRBD1 matches at 8 bases. The ends lost 5 bases at V and 5 bases at J; junction bases unmatched: 10. Germline CDR1 reads LGHNT; CDR2 reads FRNRAP. CDR3 length: 15 amino acids. The CDR3 spells CASGPQGQGRYGYTF. The CDR3 region has the DNA TGTGCTAGTGGTCCCCAAGGACAGGGCCGATATGGCTACACCTTC.

V usage is TRBV10-3 and J usage is TRBJ1-6; no reliable D call. CDR1 is ENHRY, CDR2 SYGVKD, per germline. Trimming removed 7 bases at V and 7 bases at J, with 20 bases between. CDR3 length: 16 amino acids. The CDR3 sequence is CAIKADVPGFNSPLHF. CDR3 nucleotides: TGTGCCATCAAGGCGGACGTTCCTGGGTTCAATTCACCCCTCCACTTT.

The chain combines TRBV7-2 with TRBJ1-3; TRBD1 might be the D (6 bases). Germline V gene sequence: CDR1 SGHTA, CDR2 FQGNSA. V was shortened by 5 bases and J by 0 bases, with 14 bases between the two germline ends. This CDR3 spans 16 amino acids. CDR3 in amino acids: CASSSNRVLSGNTIYF. The CDR3 bases are TGTGCCAGCAGCAGCAACAGGGTCCTCTCTGGAAACACCATATATTTT.

This clonotype has ten or more counts. The V gene is TRBV24-1, the J gene TRBJ1-5; TRBD1 matches 7 bases. Germline V gene sequence: CDR1 KGHDR, CDR2 SFDVKD. This CDR3 has 14 amino acids. Losses at the gene ends were 6 bases for V and 9 bases for J; bases not matched to a gene: 10. The CDR3 coding sequence is TGTGCCACCAGTCCCCTCGACAGGGCACGGCCCCAGCATTTT. Translated, it gives CATSPLDRARPQHF.

This clonotype was counted many times. V is TRBV6-5 and J is TRBJ2-7; 11 bases agree with TRBD1. Germline trimming cut 5 bases from V and 5 bases from J; bases unmatched to any gene: 8. CDR3 length: 15 residues. From germline, CDR1 is MNHEY and CDR2 SVGAGI. CDR3 residues: CASSRDRGLFDEQYF. The CDR3 coding sequence is TGTGCCAGCAGTCGGGACAGGGGGTTGTTCGACGAGCAGTACTTC.

V and J are TRBV29-1 and TRBJ1-1; D gene uncertain. Germline values: CDR1 SQVTM, CDR2 ANQGSEA. The CDR3 totals 11 residues. The V end lost 3 bases, the J end lost 8 bases, and 10 bases lay between the germline ends. The CDR3 loop reads CSVEGKLEAFF. CDR3 sequence (DNA): TGCAGCGTTGAGGGGAAGCTCGAAGCTTTCTTT.

This clonotype was picked up a small number of times. The rearrangement joins TRBV12-3 or TRBV12-4 to TRBJ1-2; D unresolved. V dropped 4 bases and J dropped 2 bases, with 5 bases sitting between them. There are 12 residues in the CDR3. CDR3 DNA sequence: TGTGCCAGCAGTTATCAGAACTATGGCTACACCTTC. Its protein product is CASSYQNYGYTF.

This clonotype came up many times. V and J are TRBV6-5 and TRBJ1-2; D is ambiguous. V was pared by 2 bases and J by 4 bases, with 17 bases between. Per germline, CDR1 MNHEY and CDR2 SVGAGI. The CDR3 covers 16 residues. As DNA, the CDR3 is TGTGCCAGCAGTTACAATGAAGGGTCCAAAGGCTATGGCTACACCTTC. Translation: CASSYNEGSKGYGYTF.

Notes on this clonotype: Just one base apart from a much larger clone, this may be a read error. This chain uses TRBV7-9 with TRBJ2-5; D unclear. The germline CDR1 and CDR2 sequences are SEHNR and FQNEAQ (reference sequence). Trimming pared 4 bases from V and 5 bases from J, leaving 17 bases between. CDR3 size: 15 residues. CDR3 protein: CASSSASGFGETQYF. The CDR3 DNA sequence: TGTGCCAGCAGCTCAGCCAGTGGTTTCGGGGAGACCCAGTACTTC.

The sample holds a few counts of this clonotype. The rearrangement joins TRBV15 to TRBJ2-1, with D possibly matching TRBD2 (5 bases). V was cut by 5 bases and J by 0 bases, with 17 bases left in between. Germline loops: CDR1 LNHNV, CDR2 YYDKDF (reference sequence). The CDR3 runs to 17 residues. Here the CDR3 reads CATSSTELALSYNEQFF. DNA for the CDR3: TGTGCCACCAGCTCCACCGAATTAGCGCTCTCCTACAATGAGCAGTTCTTC.

In this sample, this clonotype turned up many times. The chain combines TRBV6-5 with TRBJ2-2; 7 bases align to TRBD1. V lost 6 bases, J lost 0 bases, and 7 bases stayed unmatched. The length of the CDR3 is 16 residues. The V gene's germline CDR1 is MNHEY and CDR2 SVGAGI. The CDR3 DNA reads as TGTGCCAGCAGGAGGGGACAGTCCGCGAACACCGGGGAGCTGTTTTTT. This encodes CASRRGQSANTGELFF.

The chain employs TRBV5-1 and TRBJ2-2; no firm D call. The V gene's germline CDR1 is SGHRS and CDR2 YFSETQ. Trimming took 0 bases from V and 5 from J, leaving 8 bases between them. This CDR3 is built from 14 residues. CDR3 DNA sequence: TGCGCCAGCAGCTTGGGGCCGCAAACCGGGGAGCTGTTTTTT. This sequence encodes CASSLGPQTGELFF.

This rearrangement joins TRBV10-3 to TRBJ1-6; TRBD1 might be the D (5 bases). The V and J ends lost 4 bases and 6 bases respectively, with 16 bases between them. This CDR3 comprises 16 residues. CDR1 and CDR2 (germline): ENHRY, SYGVKD. The DNA of the CDR3 is TGTGCCATCAGTGCCTCCTCAGGGACGAGTAATTCACCCCTCCACTTT. Protein: CAISASSGTSNSPLHF.

This clonotype has a handful of counts. The V and J genes are TRBV20-1 and TRBJ2-3; D remains unclear. Germline CDR1 DFQATT, CDR2 SNEGSKA (reference sequence). The CDR3 has 14 residues. Trimming pared 4 bases from V and 4 bases from J, leaving 15 bases between. Written as DNA, the CDR3 is TGCAGTGCTACCGCGGCGGCTCGGGCAGATACGCAGTATTTT. It is translated as CSATAAARADTQYF.

This chain links TRBV18 with TRBJ2-6; a weak D match, TRBD2 (6 bases). The CDR3 contains 16 residues. CDR1 is KGHSH, CDR2 LQKENI, per germline. Trimming removed 2 bases at V and 0 bases at J, with 8 bases between. This CDR3 is CASSPMTSSGANVLTF. DNA for the CDR3: TGTGCCAGCTCACCAATGACTAGCTCTGGGGCCAACGTCCTGACTTTC.

The chain joins TRBV7-9 to TRBJ2-1, with D perhaps TRBD2 (5 bases). Germline loops: CDR1 SEHNR, CDR2 FQNEAQ (reference sequence). V shed 0 bases and J shed 6 bases, with 12 bases lying between them. This CDR3 has 15 residues. The DNA for the CDR3 is TGTGCCAGCAGCTTAGCGAGGACTGCCCCCAATGAGCAGTTCTTC. This gives the protein CASSLARTAPNEQFF.